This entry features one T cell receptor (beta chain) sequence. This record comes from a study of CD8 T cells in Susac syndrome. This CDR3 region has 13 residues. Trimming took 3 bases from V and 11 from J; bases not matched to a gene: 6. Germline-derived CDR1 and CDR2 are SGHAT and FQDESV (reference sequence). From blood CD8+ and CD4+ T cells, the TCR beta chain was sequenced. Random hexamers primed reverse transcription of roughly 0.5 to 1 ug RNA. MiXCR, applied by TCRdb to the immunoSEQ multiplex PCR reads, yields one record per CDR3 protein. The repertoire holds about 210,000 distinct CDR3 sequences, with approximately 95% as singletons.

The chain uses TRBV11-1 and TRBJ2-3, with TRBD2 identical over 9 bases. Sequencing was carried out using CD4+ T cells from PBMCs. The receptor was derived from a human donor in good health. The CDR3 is CASSLETSGWQYF. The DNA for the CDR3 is TGTGCCAGCAGCTTGGAGACTAGCGGTTGGCAGTATTTT.